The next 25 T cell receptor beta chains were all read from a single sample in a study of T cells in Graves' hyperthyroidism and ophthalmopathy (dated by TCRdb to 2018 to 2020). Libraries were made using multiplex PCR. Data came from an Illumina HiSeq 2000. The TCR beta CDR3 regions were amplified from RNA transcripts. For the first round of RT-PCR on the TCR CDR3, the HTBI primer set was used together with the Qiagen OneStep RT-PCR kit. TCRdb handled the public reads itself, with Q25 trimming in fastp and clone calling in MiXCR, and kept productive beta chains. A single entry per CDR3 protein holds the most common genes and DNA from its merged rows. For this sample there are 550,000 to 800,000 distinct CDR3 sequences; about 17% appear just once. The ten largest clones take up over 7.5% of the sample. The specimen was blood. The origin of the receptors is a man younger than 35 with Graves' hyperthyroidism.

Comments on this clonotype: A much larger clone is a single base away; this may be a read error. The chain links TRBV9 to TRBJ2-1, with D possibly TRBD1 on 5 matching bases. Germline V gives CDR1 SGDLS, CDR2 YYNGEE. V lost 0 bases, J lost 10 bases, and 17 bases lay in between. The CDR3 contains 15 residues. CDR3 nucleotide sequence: TGTGCCAGCAGCGTAGGCGACAGCTCTAACCACGAGCAGTTCTTC. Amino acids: CASSVGDSSNHEQFF. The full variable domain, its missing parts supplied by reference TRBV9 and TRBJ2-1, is DSGVTQTPKHLITATGQRVTLRCSPRSGDLSVYWYQQSLDQGLQFLIQYYNGEERAKGNILERFSAQQFPDLHSELNLSSLELGDSALYFCASSVGDSSNHEQFFGPGTRLTVL.

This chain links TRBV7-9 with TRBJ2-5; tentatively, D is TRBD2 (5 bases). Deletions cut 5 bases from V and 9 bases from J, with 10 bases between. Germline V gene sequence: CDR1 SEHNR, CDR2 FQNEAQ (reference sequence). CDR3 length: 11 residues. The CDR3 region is CASSRGEAQYF. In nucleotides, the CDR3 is TGTGCCAGCAGCCGGGGTGAGGCCCAGTACTTC. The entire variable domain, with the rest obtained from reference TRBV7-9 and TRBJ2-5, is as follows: DTGVSQNPRHKITKRGQNVTFRCDPISEHNRLYWYRQTLGQGPEFLTYFQNEAQLEKSRLLSDRFSAERPKGSFSTLEIQRTEQGDSAMYLCASSRGEAQYFGPGTRLLVL.

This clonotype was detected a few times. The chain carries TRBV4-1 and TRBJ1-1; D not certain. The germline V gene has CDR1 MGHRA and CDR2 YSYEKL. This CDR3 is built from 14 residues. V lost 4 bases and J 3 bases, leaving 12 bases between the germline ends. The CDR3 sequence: CASSRAARYTEAFF. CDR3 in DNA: TGCGCCAGCAGCCGGGCCGCGAGGTACACTGAAGCTTTCTTT.

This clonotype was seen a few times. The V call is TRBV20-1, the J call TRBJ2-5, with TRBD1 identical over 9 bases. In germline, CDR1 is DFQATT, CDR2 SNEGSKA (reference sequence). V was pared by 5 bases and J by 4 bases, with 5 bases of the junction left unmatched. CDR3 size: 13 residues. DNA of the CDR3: TGCAGTGCTTGGACAGGGGCGGTAGAGACCCAGTACTTC. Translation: CSAWTGAVETQYF.

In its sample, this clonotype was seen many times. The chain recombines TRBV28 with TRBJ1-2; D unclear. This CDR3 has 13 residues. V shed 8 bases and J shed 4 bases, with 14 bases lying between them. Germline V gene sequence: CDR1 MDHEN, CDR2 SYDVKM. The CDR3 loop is CASLGPRSYGYTF. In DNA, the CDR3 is TGTGCCAGCCTCGGGCCCAGGAGCTATGGCTACACCTTC.

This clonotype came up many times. CDR3 DNA: TGTGCCAGCAGTTTGTGGGGCGCTCAAGCTTTCTTT. It yields the protein CASSLWGAQAFF. The chain carries TRBV28 and TRBJ1-1; possible D gene TRBD1, 5 bases. Germline CDR1 is MDHEN and CDR2 is SYDVKM. The CDR3 is made up of 12 amino acids. V shed 3 bases and J shed 9 bases, with 11 bases lying between them. The whole variable domain, filled in from reference TRBV28 and TRBJ1-1, reads DVKVTQSSRYLVKRTGEKVFLECVQDMDHENMFWYRQDPGLGLRLIYFSYDVKMKEKGDIPEGYSVSREKKERFSLILESASTNQTSMYLCASSLWGAQAFFGQGTRLTVV.

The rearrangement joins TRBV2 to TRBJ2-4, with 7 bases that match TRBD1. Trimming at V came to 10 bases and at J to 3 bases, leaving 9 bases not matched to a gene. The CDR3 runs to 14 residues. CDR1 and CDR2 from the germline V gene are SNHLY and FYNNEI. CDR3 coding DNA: TGTGCCATTACGACTGACAGGGTCAAAAACATTCAGTACTTC. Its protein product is CAITTDRVKNIQYF.

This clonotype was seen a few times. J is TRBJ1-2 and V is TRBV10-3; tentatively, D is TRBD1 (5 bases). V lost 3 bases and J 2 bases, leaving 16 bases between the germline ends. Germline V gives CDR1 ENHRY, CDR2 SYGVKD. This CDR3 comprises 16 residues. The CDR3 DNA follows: TGTGCCATCAGTGATAGATTGTCTGGGGGAAACTATGGCTACACCTTC. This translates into CAISDRLSGGNYGYTF.

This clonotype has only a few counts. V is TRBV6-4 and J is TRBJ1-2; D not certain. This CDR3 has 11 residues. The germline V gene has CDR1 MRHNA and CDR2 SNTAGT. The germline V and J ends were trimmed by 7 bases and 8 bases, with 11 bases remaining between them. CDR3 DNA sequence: TGTGCCAGCACGCCTGGGAGAGGCTACACCTTC. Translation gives CASTPGRGYTF.

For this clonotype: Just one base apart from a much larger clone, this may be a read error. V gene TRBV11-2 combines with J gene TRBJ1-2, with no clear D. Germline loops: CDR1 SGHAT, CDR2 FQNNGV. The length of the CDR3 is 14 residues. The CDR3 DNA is TGTGCCAGCAGCGTGGCCAAGACTAACTATGGCTGCACCTTC. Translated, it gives CASSVAKTNYGCTF.

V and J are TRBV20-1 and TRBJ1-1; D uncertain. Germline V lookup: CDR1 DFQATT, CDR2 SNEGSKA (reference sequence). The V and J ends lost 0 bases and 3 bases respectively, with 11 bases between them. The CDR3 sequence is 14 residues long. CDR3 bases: TGCAGTGCTAGAGATCTCCGCGGATACACTGAAGCTTTCTTT. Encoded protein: CSARDLRGYTEAFF.

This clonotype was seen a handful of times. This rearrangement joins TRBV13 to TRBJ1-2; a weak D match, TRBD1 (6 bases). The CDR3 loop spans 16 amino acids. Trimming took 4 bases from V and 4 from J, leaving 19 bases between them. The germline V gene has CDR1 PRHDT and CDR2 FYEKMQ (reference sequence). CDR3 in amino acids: CASSSSRGGLGYGYTF. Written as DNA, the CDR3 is TGTGCCAGCAGCTCGAGTCGAGGGGGGTTAGGCTATGGCTACACCTTC.

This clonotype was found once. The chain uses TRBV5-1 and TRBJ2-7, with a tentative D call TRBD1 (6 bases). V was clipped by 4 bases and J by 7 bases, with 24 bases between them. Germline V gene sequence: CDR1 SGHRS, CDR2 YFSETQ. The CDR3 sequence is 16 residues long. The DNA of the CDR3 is TGCGCCAGCAGCCCTGGAGGACAGAAATTTGTCAATGAGCAGTACTTC. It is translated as CASSPGGQKFVNEQYF.

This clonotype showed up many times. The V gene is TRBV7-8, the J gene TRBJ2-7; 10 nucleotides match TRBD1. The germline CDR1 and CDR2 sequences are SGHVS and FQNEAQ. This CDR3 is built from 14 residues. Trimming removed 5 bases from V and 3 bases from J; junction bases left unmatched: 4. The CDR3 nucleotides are TGTGCCAGCAGCGTCGGGACAGGGGACTACGAGCAGTACTTC. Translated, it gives CASSVGTGDYEQYF. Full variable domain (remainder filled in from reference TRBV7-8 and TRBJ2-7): GAGVSQSPRYKVAKRGQDVALRCDPISGHVSLFWYQQALGQGPEFLTYFQNEAQLDKSGLPSDRFFAERPEGSVSTLKIQRTQQEDSAVYLCASSVGTGDYEQYFGPGTRLTVT.

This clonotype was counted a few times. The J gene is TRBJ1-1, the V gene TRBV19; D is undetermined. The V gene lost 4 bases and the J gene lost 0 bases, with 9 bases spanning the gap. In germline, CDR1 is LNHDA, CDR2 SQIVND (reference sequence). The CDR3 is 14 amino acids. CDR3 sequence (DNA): TGTGCCAGTAGTACAACAGCCATGAACACTGAAGCTTTCTTT. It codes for CASSTTAMNTEAFF.

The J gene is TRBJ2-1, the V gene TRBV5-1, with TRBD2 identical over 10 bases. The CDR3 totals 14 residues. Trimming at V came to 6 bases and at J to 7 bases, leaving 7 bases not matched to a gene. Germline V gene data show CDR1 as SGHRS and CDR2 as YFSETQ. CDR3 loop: CASTLAGGGNEQFF. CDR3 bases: TGCGCCAGCACCTTAGCGGGAGGAGGGAATGAGCAGTTCTTC.

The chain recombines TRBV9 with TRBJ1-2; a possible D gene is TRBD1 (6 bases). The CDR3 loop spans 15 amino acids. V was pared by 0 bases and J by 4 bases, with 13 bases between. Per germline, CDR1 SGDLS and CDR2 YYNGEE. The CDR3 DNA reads TGTGCCAGCAGCGTAGCTGGGGGGGCGAGCTATGGCTACACCTTC. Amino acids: CASSVAGGASYGYTF.

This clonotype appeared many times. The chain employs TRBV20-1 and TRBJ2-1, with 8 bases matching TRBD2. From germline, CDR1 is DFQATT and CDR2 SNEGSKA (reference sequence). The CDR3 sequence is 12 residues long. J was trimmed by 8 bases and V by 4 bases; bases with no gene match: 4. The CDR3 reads CSAKLAVDEQFF. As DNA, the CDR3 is TGCAGTGCTAAACTAGCGGTGGATGAGCAGTTCTTC.

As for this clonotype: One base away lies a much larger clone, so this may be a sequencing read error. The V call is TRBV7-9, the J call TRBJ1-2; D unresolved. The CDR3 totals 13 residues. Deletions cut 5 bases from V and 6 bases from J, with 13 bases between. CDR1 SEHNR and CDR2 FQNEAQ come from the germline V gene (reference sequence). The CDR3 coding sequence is TGTGCCAGCAGCCAAAGTCAGGACCATGGCTACACCTTC. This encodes CASSQSQDHGYTF.

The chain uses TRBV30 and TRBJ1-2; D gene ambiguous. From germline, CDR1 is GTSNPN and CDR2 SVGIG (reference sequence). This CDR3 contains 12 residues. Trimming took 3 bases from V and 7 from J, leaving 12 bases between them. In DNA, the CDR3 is TGTGCCTGGAGCCCGACCGGGCGTGGCTACACCTTC. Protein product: CAWSPTGRGYTF.

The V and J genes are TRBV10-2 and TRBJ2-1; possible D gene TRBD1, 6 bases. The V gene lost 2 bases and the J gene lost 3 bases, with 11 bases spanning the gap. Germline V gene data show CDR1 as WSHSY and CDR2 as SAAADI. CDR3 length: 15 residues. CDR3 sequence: CASSELDSLYNEQFF. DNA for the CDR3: TGCGCCAGCAGTGAGCTGGACAGCCTCTACAATGAGCAGTTCTTC.

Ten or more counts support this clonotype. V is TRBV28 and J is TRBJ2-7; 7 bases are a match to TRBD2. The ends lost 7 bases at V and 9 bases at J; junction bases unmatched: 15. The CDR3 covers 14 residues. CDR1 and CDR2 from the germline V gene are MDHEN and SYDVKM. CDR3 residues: CASTPVGEGLGQYF. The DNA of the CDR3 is TGTGCCAGCACCCCCGTGGGGGAGGGATTAGGGCAGTACTTC.

CDR3 sequence reads: CASSYGSGRGHVLSDTQYF. The CDR3 DNA reads as TGTGCCAGCAGTTACGGCAGCGGCAGGGGGCATGTATTGTCAGATACGCAGTATTTT. The gene calls are TRBV6-2 or TRBV6-3 and TRBJ2-3; 8 bases map to TRBD1. V dropped 2 bases and J dropped 4; count of bases not matched to a gene: 17. Germline values: CDR1 MNHEY, CDR2 SVGEGT. This CDR3 has 19 residues.

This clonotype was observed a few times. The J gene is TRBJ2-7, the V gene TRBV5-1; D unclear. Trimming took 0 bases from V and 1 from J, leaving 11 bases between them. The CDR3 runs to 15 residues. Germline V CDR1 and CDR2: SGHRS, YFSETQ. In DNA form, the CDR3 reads TGCGCCAGCAGCTTGGCCTGGGGTTGGTCCTACGAGCAGTACTTC. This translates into CASSLAWGWSYEQYF. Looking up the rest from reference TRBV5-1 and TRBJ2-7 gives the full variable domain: KAGVTQTPRYLIKTRGQQVTLSCSPISGHRSVSWYQQTPGQGLQFLFEYFSETQRNKGNFPGRFSGRQFSNSRSEMNVSTLELGDSALYLCASSLAWGWSYEQYFGPGTRLTVT.

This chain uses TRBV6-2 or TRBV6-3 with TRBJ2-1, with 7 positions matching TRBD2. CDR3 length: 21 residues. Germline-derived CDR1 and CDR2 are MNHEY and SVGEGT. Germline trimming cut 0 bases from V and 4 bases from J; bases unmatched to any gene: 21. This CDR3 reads CASSYSTGSGGSPTVYNEQFF. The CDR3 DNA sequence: TGTGCCAGCAGTTACTCGACGGGATCGGGCGGGAGCCCAACTGTTTACAATGAGCAGTTCTTC.